This T cell receptor (beta chain) stems from a study of CD8+ T cells in alopecia areata. As for the study in general: Tofacitinib administration persisted for 6 to 18 months, succeeded by 6 months off drug. Regarding the study as a whole: Mice showed TCR sharing more clearly than patients did, possibly owing to HLA.

Concerning this clone: Its antigen is not identified.

This CDR3 is 10 amino acids long. V gave up 1 base and J gave up 10 bases, with 5 bases separating them. CDR1 and CDR2 from the germline V gene are GTSNPN and SVGIG (reference sequence). As for treatment: oral pan-JAK inhibitor, 5-10 mg twice daily. The authors extracted RNA and reverse transcribed it into cDNA as the sequencing template. Clones were read by immunoSEQ multiplex PCR, and TCRdb kept only the in-frame ones, dropping some. The sample holds about 180,000 clones, roughly 63% seen once. This chain uses TRBV30 with TRBJ2-1, with a tentative D call TRBD2 (5 bases). The sequenced sample was CD4+ T cells sorted from blood, obtained at approximately week 55, from a patient treated with tofacitinib. The source of this sequence is a human donor with alopecia areata. CDR3 DNA sequence: TGTGCCTGGAGTGCGGGGGAGCAGTTCTTC. Translation: CAWSAGEQFF.